These 19 T cell receptor beta chains originate from one sample sequenced in a study of post-analysis software for immune sequencing data. Libraries were made from TCR beta cDNA, and they carried unique molecular identifiers. TCRdb independently ran MiXCR on the PCR reads; one entry per CDR3 protein. The sample shows 160,000 or so distinct CDR3 sequences, roughly 35% of them seen only once. Sample: blood, taken after autologous hematopoietic stem cell transplantation. Receptors were obtained from a girl aged 10-17 years with multiple sclerosis.

This chain uses TRBV3-1 with TRBJ1-5, with 9 bases that match TRBD1. The CDR3 contains 15 residues. Germline-derived CDR1 and CDR2 are LGHDT and YNNKEL (reference sequence). V lost 4 bases and J lost 6; bases outside the gene matches: 7. The CDR3 sequence is CASSPGTGKAQPQHF. DNA of the CDR3: TGTGCCAGCAGCCCCGGGACAGGGAAGGCTCAGCCCCAGCATTTT.

This clonotype was seen ten or more times. J is TRBJ2-1 and V is TRBV13; 10 positions match TRBD2. Trimming removed 5 bases from V and 4 bases from J; junction bases left unmatched: 5. Germline lookup yields CDR1 PRHDT and CDR2 FYEKMQ (reference sequence). The CDR3 spans 15 residues. CDR3 sequence (DNA): TGTGCCAGCAGCGCCCCTAGCGGGAGTTACAATGAGCAGTTCTTC. This gives the protein CASSAPSGSYNEQFF.

About this clonotype: Germline is not matched at one junction end, which may reflect a read error. This sequence joins TRBV7-9 and TRBJ1-4; TRBD1 might be the D (5 bases). The CDR3 covers 16 residues. The germline V gene has CDR1 SEHNR and CDR2 FQNEAQ (reference sequence). The CDR3 bases are TGTGCCAGCAGCTTACGGCAGGGAGCAACTAATGAAAGACTGTTTTTT. Protein product: CASSLRQGATNERLFF.

This clonotype has just a few counts. A read error may account for a junction end that differs from germline. This chain connects TRBV7-6 to TRBJ2-5; TRBD2 might be the D (6 bases). Germline V gene lookup returns CDR1 SGHVS and CDR2 FNYEAQ. This CDR3 spans 15 amino acids. The chain's CDR3 is CACSQYGGIQETQYF. The CDR3 DNA follows: TGTGCCTGCAGCCAATATGGCGGGATCCAAGAGACCCAGTACTTC.

This clonotype has a handful of counts. The CDR3 nucleotides read TGTGCCAGCAGTTATACCCGGGAGGGGACCTACGAGCAGTACTTC. Protein sequence: CASSYTREGTYEQYF. V gene TRBV6-6 combines with J gene TRBJ2-7; 8 bases map to TRBD2. The germline V gene encodes CDR1 MNHNY and CDR2 SVGAGI (reference sequence). This CDR3 has 15 residues. V shed 3 bases and J 2 bases; nucleotides not matched to a gene: 6.

The V gene is TRBV20-1, the J gene TRBJ2-7; D is ambiguous. The V end was cut by 3 bases, the J end by 4 bases, with 19 bases between. The CDR3 totals 15 residues. The germline V gene encodes CDR1 DFQATT and CDR2 SNEGSKA (reference sequence). As DNA, the CDR3 is TGCAGTGCTAGGGCCCCCAGGACGAAAGCTTACGAGCAGTACTTC. Residues: CSARAPRTKAYEQYF.

V gene TRBV5-1 combines with J gene TRBJ2-1, with D perhaps being TRBD1 or TRBD2 (5 bases each). CDR1 and CDR2 from the germline V gene are SGHRS and YFSETQ. The CDR3 runs to 16 residues. V lost 2 bases to trimming and J lost 0 bases, with 12 bases between them. CDR3 sequence: CASSFSGTVSYNEQFF. CDR3 DNA: TGCGCCAGCAGCTTTTCCGGGACGGTCTCCTACAATGAGCAGTTCTTC.

A few counts support this clonotype. The J gene is TRBJ1-5, the V gene TRBV15; possible D gene TRBD1, 5 bases. The V and J ends lost 3 bases and 4 bases respectively, with 7 bases between them. The CDR3 length is 13 residues. CDR1 LNHNV and CDR2 YYDKDF come from the germline V gene (reference sequence). Written as DNA, the CDR3 is TGTGCCACCAGCAGCCCAGGGAATCAGCCCCAGCATTTT. Its translation is CATSSPGNQPQHF.

The chain is built from TRBV15 and TRBJ2-7, with TRBD2 identical over 8 bases. J lost 7 bases, V lost 5 bases, and 4 bases had no gene match. Germline CDR1 and CDR2: LNHNV and YYDKDF (reference sequence). The CDR3 totals 12 residues. CDR3: CATSSTGGEQYF. The CDR3 bases are TGTGCCACCAGCTCAACGGGGGGGGAGCAGTACTTC.

V gene TRBV7-6 combines with J gene TRBJ2-1; D call uncertain. Germline loops: CDR1 SGHVS, CDR2 FNYEAQ. This CDR3 has 14 amino acids. Trimming left V 6 bases short and J 15 bases short, with 24 bases between. CDR3 nucleotide sequence: TGTGCCAGCAGTTACCCGTTCTCGCGGTCCCGGTTGTTCTTC. This translates into CASSYPFSRSRLFF.

The chain employs TRBV14 and TRBJ2-5; 11 bases align to TRBD2. Looked up from germline, CDR1 is SGHDN and CDR2 is FVKESK. J was trimmed by 2 bases and V by 4 bases; bases with no gene match: 9. CDR3 length: 17 residues. CDR3 DNA sequence: TGTGCCAGCAGCCGACGATTAGCGGGAGGGCAACAAGAGACCCAGTACTTC. It codes for CASSRRLAGGQQETQYF. Based on the CDR3 plus reference TRBV14 and TRBJ2-5, the full variable domain is EAGVTQFPSHSVIEKGQTVTLRCDPISGHDNLYWYRRVMGKEIKFLLHFVKESKQDESGMPNNRFLAERTGGTYSTLKVQPAELEDSGVYFCASSRRLAGGQQETQYFGPGTRLLVL.

This clonotype occurred once. This chain uses TRBV20-1 with TRBJ2-1; 10 bases are shared with TRBD2. V lost 2 bases and J lost 7; bases outside the gene matches: 11. CDR3 size: 16 residues. The germline V gene encodes CDR1 DFQATT and CDR2 SNEGSKA (reference sequence). Here the CDR3 DNA reads TGCAGTGCTAGACCACTAGCGGGGCCCCTCTTGAATGAGCAGTTCTTC. Translating gives CSARPLAGPLLNEQFF.

In its sample, this clonotype was seen a few times. The chain recombines TRBV29-1 with TRBJ2-1; a possible D gene is TRBD2 (5 bases). Germline V CDR1 and CDR2: SQVTM, ANQGSEA. V lost 4 bases, J lost 5 bases, and 12 bases lay in between. The CDR3 has 13 residues. This CDR3 reads CSVALGPHNEQFF. The CDR3 DNA is TGCAGCGTTGCACTAGGTCCACACAATGAGCAGTTCTTC.

The sample holds many counts of this clonotype. The V gene is TRBV14, the J gene TRBJ1-1; 8 bases agree with TRBD1. Per germline, CDR1 SGHDN and CDR2 FVKESK. This CDR3 has 13 residues. The J segment lost 11 bases and the V segment lost 6 bases, leaving 11 bases of the junction unmatched. CDR3 sequence (DNA): TGTGCCAGCAGTCCAACGGGACAGGCCTGGGCTTTCTTT. This codes for CASSPTGQAWAFF.

This clonotype was observed a handful of times. This chain uses TRBV6-5 with TRBJ1-2, with 8 bases that match TRBD1. The V gene end was trimmed by 2 bases and the J gene end by 4 bases; junction bases not matched to a gene: 9. There are 16 residues in the CDR3. Germline V gene data show CDR1 as MNHEY and CDR2 as SVGAGI. In DNA, the CDR3 is TGTGCCAGCAGTTACCGGGGGACAGGTCTCGGCTATGGCTACACCTTC. Its protein product is CASSYRGTGLGYGYTF.

This clonotype was detected only a few times. The chain has TRBV20-1 and TRBJ2-1; 7 bases fit TRBD2. With 5 bases clipped from V and 2 bases from J, the junction kept 6 bases outside the gene matches. Germline CDR1 and CDR2: DFQATT and SNEGSKA (reference sequence). CDR3 size: 14 residues. CDR3 region: CSAESGTTYNEQFF. Here the CDR3 DNA reads TGCAGTGCTGAGAGCGGGACTACCTACAATGAGCAGTTCTTC.

The chain links TRBV27 to TRBJ2-1, with D possibly matching TRBD2 (5 bases). In germline, CDR1 is MNHEY, CDR2 SMNVEV (reference sequence). CDR3 length equals 14 residues. Trimming left V 0 bases short and J 3 bases short, with 6 bases between. This chain's CDR3 is CASSLSAGYNEQFF. The CDR3 DNA sequence: TGTGCCAGCAGTTTATCCGCGGGCTACAATGAGCAGTTCTTC.

This clonotype came up a few times. The CDR3 DNA reads TGTGCCAGCAGTTACACGGCATCCAGCGGGAGTAAGGCAGATACGCAGTATTTT. Its translation: CASSYTASSGSKADTQYF. The genes are TRBV6-2 or TRBV6-3 and TRBJ2-3, with TRBD2 matching over 8 bases. Trimming cost V 2 bases and J 4 bases; bases outside gene matches: 14. Germline CDR1 and CDR2: MNHEY and SVGEGT. The CDR3 spans 18 residues.

This clonotype was picked up a small number of times. The V gene is TRBV4-1, the J gene TRBJ2-5; 11 bases align to TRBD2. CDR3 length equals 16 residues. Trimming at V came to 4 bases and at J to 3 bases, leaving 7 bases not matched to a gene. Germline V gene sequence: CDR1 MGHRA, CDR2 YSYEKL. CDR3 protein: CASSPQGTSGEETQYF. Here the CDR3 DNA reads TGCGCCAGCAGCCCCCAGGGGACTAGCGGAGAAGAGACCCAGTACTTC.